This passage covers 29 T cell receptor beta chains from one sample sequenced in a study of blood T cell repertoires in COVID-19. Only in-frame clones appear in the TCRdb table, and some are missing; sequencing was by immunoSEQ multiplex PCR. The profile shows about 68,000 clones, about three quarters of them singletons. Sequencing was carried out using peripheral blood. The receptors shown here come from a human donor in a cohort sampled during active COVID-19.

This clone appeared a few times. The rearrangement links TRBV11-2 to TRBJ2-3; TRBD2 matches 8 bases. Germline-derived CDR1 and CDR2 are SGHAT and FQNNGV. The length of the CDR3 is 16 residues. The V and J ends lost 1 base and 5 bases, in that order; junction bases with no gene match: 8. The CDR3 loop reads CASSLVAGLALDTQYF. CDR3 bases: TGTGCCAGCAGCTTAGTTGCCGGACTAGCATTAGATACGCAGTATTTT.

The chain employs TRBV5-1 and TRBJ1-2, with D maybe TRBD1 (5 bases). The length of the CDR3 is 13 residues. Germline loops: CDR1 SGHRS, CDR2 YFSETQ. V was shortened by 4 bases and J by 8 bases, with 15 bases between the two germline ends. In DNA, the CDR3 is TGCGCCAGCAGCCGCGCGGGGGATGGCGGCTACACCTTC. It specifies CASSRAGDGGYTF.

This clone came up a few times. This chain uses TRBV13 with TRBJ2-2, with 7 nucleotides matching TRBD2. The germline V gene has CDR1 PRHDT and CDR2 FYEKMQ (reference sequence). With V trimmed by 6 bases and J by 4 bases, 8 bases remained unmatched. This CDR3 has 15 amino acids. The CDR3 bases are TGTGCCAGCAGTCCCTCGGGACTAATCACCGGGGAGCTGTTTTTT. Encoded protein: CASSPSGLITGELFF.

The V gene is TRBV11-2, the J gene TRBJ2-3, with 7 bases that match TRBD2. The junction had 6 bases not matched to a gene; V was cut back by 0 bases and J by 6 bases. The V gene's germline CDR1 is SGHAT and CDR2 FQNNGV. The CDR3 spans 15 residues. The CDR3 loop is CASSLDGLGGDTQYF. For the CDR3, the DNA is TGTGCCAGCAGCTTAGACGGACTAGGCGGGGATACGCAGTATTTT. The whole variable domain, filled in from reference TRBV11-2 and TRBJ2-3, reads EAGVAQSPRYKIIEKRQSVAFWCNPISGHATLYWYQQILGQGPKLLIQFQNNGVVDDSQLPKDRFSAERLKGVDSTLKIQPAKLEDSAVYLCASSLDGLGGDTQYFGPGTRLTVL.

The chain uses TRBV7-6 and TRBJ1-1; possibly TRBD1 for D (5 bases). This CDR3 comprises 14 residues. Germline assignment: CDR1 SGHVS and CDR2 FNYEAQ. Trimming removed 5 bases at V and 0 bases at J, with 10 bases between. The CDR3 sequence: CASSPGGLNTEAFF. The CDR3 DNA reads TGTGCCAGCAGCCCCGGGGGGTTGAACACTGAAGCTTTCTTT.

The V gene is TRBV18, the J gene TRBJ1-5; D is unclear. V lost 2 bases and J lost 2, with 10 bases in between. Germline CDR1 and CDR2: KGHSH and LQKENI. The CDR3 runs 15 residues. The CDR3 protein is CASSPTNVGNQPQHF. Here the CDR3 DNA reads TGTGCCAGCTCACCAACTAATGTCGGCAATCAGCCCCAGCATTTT.

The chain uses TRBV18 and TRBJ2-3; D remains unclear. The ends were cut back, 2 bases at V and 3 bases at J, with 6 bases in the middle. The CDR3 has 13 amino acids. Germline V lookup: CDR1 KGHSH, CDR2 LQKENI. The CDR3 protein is CASSPARTDTQYF. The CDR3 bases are TGTGCCAGCTCACCAGCCAGGACAGATACGCAGTATTTT. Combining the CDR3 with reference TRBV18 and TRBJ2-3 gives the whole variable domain NAGVMQNPRHLVRRRGQEARLRCSPMKGHSHVYWYRQLPEEGLKFMVYLQKENIIDESGMPKERFSAEFPKEGPSILRIQQVVRGDSAAYFCASSPARTDTQYFGPGTRLTVL.

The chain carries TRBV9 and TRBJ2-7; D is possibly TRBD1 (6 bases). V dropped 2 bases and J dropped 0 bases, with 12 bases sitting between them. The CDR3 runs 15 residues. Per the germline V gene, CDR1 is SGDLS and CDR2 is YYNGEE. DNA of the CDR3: TGTGCCAGCAGCGTTGGGACAACCCGCTCCTACGAGCAGTACTTC. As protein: CASSVGTTRSYEQYF.

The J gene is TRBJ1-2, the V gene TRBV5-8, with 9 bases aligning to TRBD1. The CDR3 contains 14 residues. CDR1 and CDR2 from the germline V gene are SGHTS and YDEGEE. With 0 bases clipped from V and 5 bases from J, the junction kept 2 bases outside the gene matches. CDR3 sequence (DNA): TGTGCCAGCAGCTTGGGACAGGGGGTGTATGGCTACACCTTC. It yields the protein CASSLGQGVYGYTF.

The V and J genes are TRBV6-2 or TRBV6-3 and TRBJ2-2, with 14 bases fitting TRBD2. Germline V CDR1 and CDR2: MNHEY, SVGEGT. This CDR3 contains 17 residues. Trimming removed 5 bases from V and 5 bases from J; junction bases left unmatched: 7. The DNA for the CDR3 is TGTGCCAGCAGTATTCGGACTAGCGGGGGGAATACCGGGGAGCTGTTTTTT. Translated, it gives CASSIRTSGGNTGELFF.

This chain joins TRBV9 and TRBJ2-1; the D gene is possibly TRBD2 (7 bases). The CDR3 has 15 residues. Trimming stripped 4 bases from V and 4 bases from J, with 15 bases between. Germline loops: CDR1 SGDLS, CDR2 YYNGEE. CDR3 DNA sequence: TGTGCCAGCAGCCCGAGCGGGGACAATTACAATGAGCAGTTCTTC. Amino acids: CASSPSGDNYNEQFF.

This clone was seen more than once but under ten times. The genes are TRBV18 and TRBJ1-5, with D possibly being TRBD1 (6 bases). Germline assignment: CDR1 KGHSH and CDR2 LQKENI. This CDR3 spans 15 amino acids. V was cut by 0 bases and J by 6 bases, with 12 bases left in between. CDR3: CASSPPDRPSQPQHF. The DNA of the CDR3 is TGTGCCAGCTCACCACCTGACAGGCCCAGTCAGCCCCAGCATTTT. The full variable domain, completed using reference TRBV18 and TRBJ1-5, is NAGVMQNPRHLVRRRGQEARLRCSPMKGHSHVYWYRQLPEEGLKFMVYLQKENIIDESGMPKERFSAEFPKEGPSILRIQQVVRGDSAAYFCASSPPDRPSQPQHFGDGTRLSIL.

The CDR3 DNA is TGTGCCAGCAGCCCCACTGGCAGTCAGGTCTACGAGCAGTACTTC. Its translation is CASSPTGSQVYEQYF. The genes are TRBV7-8 and TRBJ2-7; D uncertain. Trimming stripped 5 bases from V and 3 bases from J, with 17 bases between. The germline gives CDR1 SGHVS, CDR2 FQNEAQ. The CDR3 loop spans 15 amino acids.

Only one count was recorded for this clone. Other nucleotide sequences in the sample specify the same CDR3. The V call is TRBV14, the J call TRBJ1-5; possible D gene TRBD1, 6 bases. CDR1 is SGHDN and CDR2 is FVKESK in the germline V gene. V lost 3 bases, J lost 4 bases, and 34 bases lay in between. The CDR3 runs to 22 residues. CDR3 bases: TGTGCCAGCAGCCAGGAAGTAACAGGGTGGGTGCATGAATCGAGGAGAAATCAGCCCCAGCATTTT. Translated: CASSQEVTGWVHESRRNQPQHF.

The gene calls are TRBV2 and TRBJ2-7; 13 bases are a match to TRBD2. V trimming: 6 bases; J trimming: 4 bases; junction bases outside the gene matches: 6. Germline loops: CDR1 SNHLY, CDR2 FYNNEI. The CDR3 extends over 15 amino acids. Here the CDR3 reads CASRPGLAGEYEQYF. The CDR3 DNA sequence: TGTGCCAGCAGACCCGGACTAGCGGGAGAGTACGAGCAGTACTTC.

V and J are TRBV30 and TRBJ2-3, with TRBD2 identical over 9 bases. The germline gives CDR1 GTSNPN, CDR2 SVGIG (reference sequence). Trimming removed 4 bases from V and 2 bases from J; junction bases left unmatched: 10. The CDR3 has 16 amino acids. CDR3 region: CAWTVLAGTNTDTQYF. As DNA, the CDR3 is TGTGCCTGGACGGTCCTAGCGGGGACGAACACAGATACGCAGTATTTT.

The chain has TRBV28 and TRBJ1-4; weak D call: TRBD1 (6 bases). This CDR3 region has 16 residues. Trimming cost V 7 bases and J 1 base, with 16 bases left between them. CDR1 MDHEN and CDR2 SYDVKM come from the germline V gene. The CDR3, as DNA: TGTGCCAGCATTAAAATAAAGGGGGTAACTAATGAAAAACTGTTTTTT. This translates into CASIKIKGVTNEKLFF.

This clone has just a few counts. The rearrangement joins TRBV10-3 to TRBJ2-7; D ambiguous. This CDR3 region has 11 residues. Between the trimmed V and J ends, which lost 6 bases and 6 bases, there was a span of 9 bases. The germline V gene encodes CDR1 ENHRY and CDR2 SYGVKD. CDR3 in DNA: TGTGCCATCAGGGATGGAGCCGAGCAGTACTTC. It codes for CAIRDGAEQYF.

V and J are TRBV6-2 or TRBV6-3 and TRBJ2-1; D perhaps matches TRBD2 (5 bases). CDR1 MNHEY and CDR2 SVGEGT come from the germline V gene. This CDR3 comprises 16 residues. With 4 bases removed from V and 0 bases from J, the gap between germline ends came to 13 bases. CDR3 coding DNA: TGTGCCAGCAGTTCTCCCCTTACTAGCTCCTACAATGAGCAGTTCTTC. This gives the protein CASSSPLTSSYNEQFF.

For the CDR3, the DNA is TGTGCCAGTAGTCCCTGGACAGGCGTCAAGGCAGAAGAGACCCAGTACTTC. Residues: CASSPWTGVKAEETQYF. The V gene is TRBV19, the J gene TRBJ2-5; TRBD1 aligns across 7 bases. CDR1 and CDR2 from the germline V gene are LNHDA and SQIVND (reference sequence). The CDR3 is 17 residues long. J lost 3 bases, V lost 5 bases, and 15 bases had no gene match.

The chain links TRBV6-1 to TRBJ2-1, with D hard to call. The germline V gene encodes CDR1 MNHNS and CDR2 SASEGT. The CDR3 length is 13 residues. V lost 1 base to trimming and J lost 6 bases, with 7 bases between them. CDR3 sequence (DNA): TGTGCCAGCAGTGAAGGTTCCATCAATGAGCAGTTCTTC. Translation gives CASSEGSINEQFF.

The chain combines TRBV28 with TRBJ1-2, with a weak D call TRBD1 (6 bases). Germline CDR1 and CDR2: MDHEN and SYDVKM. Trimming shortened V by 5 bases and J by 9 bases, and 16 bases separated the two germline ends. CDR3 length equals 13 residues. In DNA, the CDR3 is TGTGCCAGCAGTACTGGAGGGGGGGAGAGCTACACCTTC. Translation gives CASSTGGGESYTF.

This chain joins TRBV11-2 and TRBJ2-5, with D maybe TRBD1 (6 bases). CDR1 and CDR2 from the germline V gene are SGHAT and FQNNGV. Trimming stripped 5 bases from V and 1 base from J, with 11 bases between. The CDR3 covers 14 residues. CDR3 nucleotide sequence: TGTGCCAGCAGCGGAGGACAGTTCCAAGAGACCCAGTACTTC. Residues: CASSGGQFQETQYF.

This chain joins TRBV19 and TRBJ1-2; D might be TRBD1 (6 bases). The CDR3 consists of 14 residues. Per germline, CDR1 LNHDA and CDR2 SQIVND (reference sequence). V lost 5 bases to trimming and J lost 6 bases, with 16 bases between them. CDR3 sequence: CASSVSRQANGYTF. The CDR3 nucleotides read TGTGCCAGTAGTGTTAGCCGACAGGCTAATGGCTACACCTTC.

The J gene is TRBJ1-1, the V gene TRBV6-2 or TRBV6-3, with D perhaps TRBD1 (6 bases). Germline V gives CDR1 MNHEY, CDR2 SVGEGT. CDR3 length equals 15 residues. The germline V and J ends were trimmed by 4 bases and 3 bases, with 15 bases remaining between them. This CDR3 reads CASSSETGLYTEAFF. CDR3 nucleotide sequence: TGTGCCAGCAGTTCCGAGACAGGATTATACACTGAAGCTTTCTTT.

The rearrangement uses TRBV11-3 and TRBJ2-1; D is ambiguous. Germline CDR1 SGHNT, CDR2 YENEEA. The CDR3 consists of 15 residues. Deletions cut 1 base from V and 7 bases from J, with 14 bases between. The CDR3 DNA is TGTGCCAGCAGCTTAGGTCGGAATAGCTGGAATGAGCAGTTCTTC. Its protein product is CASSLGRNSWNEQFF.

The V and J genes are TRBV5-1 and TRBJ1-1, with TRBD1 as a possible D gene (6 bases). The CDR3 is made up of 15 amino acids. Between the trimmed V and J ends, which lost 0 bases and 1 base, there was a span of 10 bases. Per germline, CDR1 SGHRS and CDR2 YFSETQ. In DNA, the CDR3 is TGCGCCAGCAGCTTGGCCAACAGGGCGAACACTGAAGCTTTCTTT. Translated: CASSLANRANTEAFF.

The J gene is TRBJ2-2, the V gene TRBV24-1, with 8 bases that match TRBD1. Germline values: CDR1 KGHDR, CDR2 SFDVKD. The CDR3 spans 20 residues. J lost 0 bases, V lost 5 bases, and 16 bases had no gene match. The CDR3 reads CATSAPPGRDRKTNTGELFF. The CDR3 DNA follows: TGTGCCACCAGTGCCCCGCCAGGACGGGACAGGAAGACGAACACCGGGGAGCTGTTTTTT.

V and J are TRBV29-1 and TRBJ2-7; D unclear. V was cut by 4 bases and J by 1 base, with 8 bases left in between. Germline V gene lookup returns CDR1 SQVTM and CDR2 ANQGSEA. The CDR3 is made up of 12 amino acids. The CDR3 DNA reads TGCAGCGTTGGCCCTAATTCCTACGAGCAGTACTTC. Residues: CSVGPNSYEQYF.